The 18 T cell receptor beta chains in this list originate from one sample, sequenced in a study of T cell responses to AZD1222 COVID-19 vaccine (dated by TCRdb to the early 2020s). Explained via the paper, the time point label denotes: about 28 days (+/-7) after the second vaccine dose. Library preparation employed the immunoSEQ multiplex PCR assay. TCRdb re-hosts the immuneACCESS table, in-frame sequences only. Its copies lack some clones; in the studies checked, an unresolved V gene accounts for under half of them, and the cause for the rest is not known. The sample table holds about 82,000 clones, of which roughly 80% were seen once. The ten largest clonotypes hold 1.3% of the sample. The sequenced sample was peripheral blood, obtained 28 days after the second AZD1222 dose. Receptor source: an adult who received the AZD1222 COVID-19 vaccine.

The genes are TRBV7-2 and TRBJ1-4, with 7 positions matching TRBD1. The CDR3 has 15 amino acids. Looked up from germline, CDR1 is SGHTA and CDR2 is FQGNSA. V lost 6 bases, J lost 6 bases, and 10 bases stayed unmatched. In DNA, the CDR3 is TGTGCCAGCAGTCACGAGGGACAGATATATGAAAAACTGTTTTTT. The encoded protein is CASSHEGQIYEKLFF.

This clone came up once. The rearrangement joins TRBV5-1 to TRBJ2-6; D gene ambiguous. CDR1 is SGHRS and CDR2 is YFSETQ in the germline V gene. V dropped 0 bases and J dropped 0 bases, with 4 bases sitting between them. The CDR3 is 15 residues long. Here the CDR3 reads CASSLANSGANVLTF. CDR3 in DNA: TGCGCCAGCAGCTTGGCGAACTCTGGGGCCAACGTCCTGACTTTC.

The V gene is TRBV27, the J gene TRBJ1-4, with D perhaps matching TRBD1 (5 bases). The V and J ends lost 3 bases and 8 bases respectively, with 10 bases between them. CDR1 and CDR2 from the germline V gene are MNHEY and SMNVEV (reference sequence). This CDR3 contains 13 residues. The CDR3 protein is CASSFPGREKLFF. In DNA, the CDR3 is TGTGCCAGCAGTTTTCCGGGACGGGAAAAACTGTTTTTT. Variable domain in full (rest from reference TRBV27 and TRBJ1-4): EAQVTQNPRYLITVTGKKLTVTCSQNMNHEYMSWYRQDPGLGLRQIYYSMNVEVTDKGDVPEGYKVSRKEKRNFPLILESPSPNQTSLYFCASSFPGREKLFFGSGTQLSVL.

The chain uses TRBV4-2 and TRBJ2-7; D perhaps matches TRBD2 (5 bases). Germline V gene sequence: CDR1 LGHNA, CDR2 YNFKEQ. V lost 1 base, J lost 4 bases, and 14 bases lay in between. There are 15 residues in the CDR3. CDR3 DNA: TGTGCCAGCAGCCAAGTCGGAGACTACACGTACGAGCAGTACTTC. Translating it yields CASSQVGDYTYEQYF.

The J gene is TRBJ1-1, the V gene TRBV19; TRBD1 is a possible D gene (6 bases). The CDR3 has 13 residues. The V end lost 7 bases, the J end lost 2 bases, and 11 bases lay between the germline ends. Germline CDR1 is LNHDA and CDR2 is SQIVND (reference sequence). The CDR3 coding sequence is TGTGCCAGTACCCTGGACAGAAACACTGAAGCTTTCTTT. Protein product: CASTLDRNTEAFF. The entire variable domain, with the rest obtained from reference TRBV19 and TRBJ1-1, is as follows: DGGITQSPKYLFRKEGQNVTLSCEQNLNHDAMYWYRQDPGQGLRLIYYSQIVNDFQKGDIAEGYSVSREKKESFPLTVTSAQKNPTAFYLCASTLDRNTEAFFGQGTRLTVV.

The V call is TRBV21-1, the J call TRBJ2-7; the D call of TRBD1 is as the table states it, not checked on the DNA. TRBV21-1 is classified as a pseudogene. The CDR3 has 17 amino acids. CDR3 sequence reads: CASSPPVGQTGAYEQYF. The CDR3 nucleotides read TGTGCCAGCAGCCCCCCGGTGGGCCAGACAGGGGCCTACGAGCAGTACTTC.

The chain employs TRBV28 and TRBJ1-5, with 7 bases that match TRBD1. This CDR3 region has 17 residues. V lost 6 bases to trimming and J lost 3 bases; unmatched junction nucleotides: 14. The germline V gene has CDR1 MDHEN and CDR2 SYDVKM. CDR3 bases: TGTGCCAGCAGCCCTCCGAAGGGGGCGATAGTCAATCAGCCCCAGCATTTT. Translating gives CASSPPKGAIVNQPQHF.

This clone was recorded only once. The chain carries TRBV28 and TRBJ2-1; D possibly uses TRBD1 or TRBD2 (6 bases each). V lost 6 bases and J lost 4, with 19 bases in between. The CDR3 contains 16 residues. CDR1 MDHEN and CDR2 SYDVKM come from the germline V gene. The CDR3 DNA sequence: TGTGCCAGCAGCCTTGGTGGCGGAGGGGGATACAATGAGCAGTTCTTC. Amino acids: CASSLGGGGGYNEQFF. Using reference TRBV28 and TRBJ2-1 for the parts outside the CDR3, the full variable domain is DVKVTQSSRYLVKRTGEKVFLECVQDMDHENMFWYRQDPGLGLRLIYFSYDVKMKEKGDIPEGYSVSREKKERFSLILESASTNQTSMYLCASSLGGGGGYNEQFFGPGTRLTVL.

The rearrangement uses TRBV7-8 and TRBJ2-2; 8 nucleotides align to TRBD1. The CDR3 loop spans 17 amino acids. The V gene's germline CDR1 is SGHVS and CDR2 FQNEAQ. V lost 4 bases, J lost 5 bases, and 12 bases stayed unmatched. The CDR3 region has the DNA TGTGCCAGCAGCTCCGGACAGGGAGCAGTTGGAACCGGGGAGCTGTTTTTT. Residues: CASSSGQGAVGTGELFF. Full variable domain (outside the CDR3, taken from reference TRBV7-8 and TRBJ2-2): GAGVSQSPRYKVAKRGQDVALRCDPISGHVSLFWYQQALGQGPEFLTYFQNEAQLDKSGLPSDRFFAERPEGSVSTLKIQRTQQEDSAVYLCASSSGQGAVGTGELFFGEGSRLTVL.

This chain joins TRBV7-2 and TRBJ1-1; tentative D call: TRBD1 (5 bases). Trimming took off 1 base at V and 1 base at J, with 7 bases between the two ends. The CDR3 covers 14 residues. Germline V gene data show CDR1 as SGHTA and CDR2 as FQGNSA. The CDR3 here is CASSLGGRNTEAFF. The CDR3 DNA reads TGTGCCAGCAGCTTAGGGGGGAGGAACACTGAAGCTTTCTTT.

This clone was found a few times. The genes are TRBV14 and TRBJ2-7; 9 bases align to TRBD2. Germline V CDR1 and CDR2: SGHDN, FVKESK. The CDR3 spans 17 residues. The junction had 12 bases not matched to a gene; V was cut back by 0 bases and J by 6 bases. As DNA, the CDR3 is TGTGCCAGCAGCCAAGACCGGGGTAGCGGGAGTCTTGGCGAGCAGTACTTC. Protein product: CASSQDRGSGSLGEQYF.

The chain carries TRBV7-2 and TRBJ2-3; D not certain. Germline V gene lookup returns CDR1 SGHTA and CDR2 FQGNSA. V lost 3 bases to trimming and J lost 0 bases, with 10 bases between them. This CDR3 has 15 residues. Here the CDR3 DNA reads TGTGCCAGCAGCTTCCTTACAACTAGCACAGATACGCAGTATTTT. Protein sequence: CASSFLTTSTDTQYF.

This chain uses TRBV5-6 with TRBJ2-7; D unclear. Trimming shortened V by 1 base and J by 7 bases, and 21 bases separated the two germline ends. The CDR3 extends over 16 amino acids. CDR1 and CDR2 from the germline V gene are SGHDT and YYEEEE. The CDR3 loop is CASSLWRRGIAREQYF. In DNA, the CDR3 is TGTGCCAGCAGCTTGTGGCGTAGAGGAATCGCGAGGGAGCAGTACTTC.

The chain has TRBV12-3 or TRBV12-4 and TRBJ2-5; perhaps TRBD1 as D (6 bases). The CDR3 totals 13 residues. Trimming left V 6 bases short and J 3 bases short, with 11 bases between. CDR3 sequence: CASRVQGEETQYF. The CDR3 DNA reads TGTGCCAGCAGGGTACAGGGAGAAGAGACCCAGTACTTC.

The rearrangement links TRBV6-1 to TRBJ2-2; 8 bases fit TRBD1. V shed 6 bases, J shed 3 bases, and the junction held 6 bases outside the gene matches. Germline V CDR1 and CDR2: MNHNS, SASEGT. The CDR3 has 15 residues. The CDR3 bases are TGTGCCAGCAGCCTAAGACAGGGGTACACCGGGGAGCTGTTTTTT. Its translation: CASSLRQGYTGELFF.

The chain uses TRBV19 and TRBJ2-3; no firm D call. Germline lookup yields CDR1 LNHDA and CDR2 SQIVND (reference sequence). V was clipped by 1 base and J by 7 bases, with 12 bases between them. The length of the CDR3 is 14 residues. This CDR3 reads CASSIGNQEYTQYF. The CDR3 DNA follows: TGTGCCAGTAGTATAGGCAACCAGGAATATACGCAGTATTTT.

The chain couples TRBV6-4 to TRBJ1-2; D perhaps matches TRBD1 (5 bases). Germline assignment: CDR1 MRHNA and CDR2 SNTAGT. The CDR3 runs 14 residues. Deletions cut 3 bases from V and 2 bases from J, with 10 bases between. The CDR3 bases are TGTGCCAGCAGTGAGACAGCAGAAAACTATGGCTACACCTTC. Translation: CASSETAENYGYTF.

The rearrangement links TRBV4-2 to TRBJ2-1; 9 nucleotides line up with TRBD2. The CDR3 runs 18 residues. The junction had 10 bases not matched to a gene; V was cut back by 1 base and J by 3 bases. Germline CDR1 and CDR2: LGHNA and YNFKEQ. CDR3 sequence (DNA): TGTGCCAGCAGCCAAGGATACGGGCTAGCGGGGTTCTACAATGAGCAGTTCTTC. Translation: CASSQGYGLAGFYNEQFF.